The source of this T cell receptor (beta chain) is a study of T cells in tuberculosis (dated by TCRdb to 2017 to 2018). Some background on the complete study: The study combined CD1B tetramers and high-throughput TCR immunosequencing to characterize T cells specific for the mycobacterial lipid antigen glucose monomycolate (GMM). In a South African clinical cohort, IGRA-negative adolescents, IGRA-positive adolescents with latent tuberculosis and adults with active tuberculosis were compared, with 9 to 10 people in each group. PBMC from active tuberculosis patients were archived either before standard anti-tuberculosis treatment began or within 7 days of its start.

The time point label on this specimen signifies: new active TB diagnosis, blood taken before or within 7 days of starting treatment. The active tuberculosis patients were newly diagnosed, HIV-seronegative South African adults aged 18 years or older. Confirmation of active tuberculosis was obtained by positive sputum smear microscopy and/or positive M. tuberculosis culture. Immunosequencing was performed on unsorted cryopreserved PBMC and covered approximately 100,000 T cells per clinical donor on average. TCR libraries were generated with the immunoSEQ multiplex PCR assay, using TCR-beta and/or TCR-alpha/delta assays for each sample. The Illumina high-throughput platform was used to sequence the amplified TCR libraries. The published analysis was carried out like this. Clustering and dimensionality reduction relied on pairwise TCRdist distances among GMM-specific receptors from T cells that were either sorted ex vivo or expanded in vitro. Each clinical repertoire was assigned a mean NN-distance score, defined as the average TCRdist to the nearest 10% of tetramer-positive reference sequences. GEM TCR motif frequency was computed as the fraction of unique TCRs matching known GEM sequences by V/J usage and CDR3 length. Linear discriminant analysis with leave-one-out cross-validation, implemented in scikit-learn, was used to classify active tuberculosis. TCRdb holds this immuneACCESS table with in-frame rearrangements only. Some clones are missing; in checked studies, unresolved V genes explain under half, and the rest has no known cause. The DNA gave D and trimming, while V, J and clone size come from that table. Across this sample there are roughly 30,000 clones, with roughly 88% seen only once. About 5% of the sample is held by the ten biggest clonotypes.

A remark on this clone: Its antigen is currently not known. Base-call qualities are not available, and no considerably larger clone is one nucleotide away.

Broad study findings and their caveats: Compared with IGRA-negative controls, TCR-alpha repertoires from active tuberculosis had smaller mean NN-distances to GMM-specific TCRs, which suggests clonal expansion of these TCRs. An accuracy of 87% (AUROC 0.90) was reached by a classifier using the diverse GMM-specific repertoire, compared with 70% accuracy when GEM motif frequencies were used. Clinical samples were chosen by availability of cryopreserved specimens, and active tuberculosis cases were adults while controls were adolescents. The smaller NN-distances were partly driven by shorter CDR3-alpha lengths in active tuberculosis patients, and the difference for TCR-beta did not reach statistical significance.

From the cysteine through the phenylalanine, the CDR3 covers 13 amino acids. The CDR3 DNA has 39 bases and is translated from base 1. Deletion took 3 bases off V and 2 bases off J, with a span of 8 bases between the germline ends. Reading the germline V gene gives CDR1 WSHSY and CDR2 SAAADI. This TCR derives from an adult with tuberculosis. Recombination linked TRBV10-2 to TRBJ2-7; the D gene lacks a confident call. Sequenced here: PBMCs, sampled at tuberculosis diagnosis. The CDR3 loop reads CASSDSPTYEQYF. At the DNA level, the sequence is TGCGCCAGCAGTGATTCCCCCACCTACGAGCAGTACTTC.